The T cell receptor (beta chain) described here comes from a study of blood T cells in healthy people across ages. V was trimmed by 6 bases and J by 7 bases, leaving 19 bases between them. The CDR3 loop spans 14 amino acids. Germline-derived CDR1 and CDR2 are SGHTA and FQGNSA. For the second PCR, which ran for 7 to 11 cycles, a sample-barcoded 5' primer and a J-beta primer mix were used. TCRdb passed the 5' RACE reads through MiXCR, listing each CDR3 protein once. The top ten hold more than 2% of the sample, which has about 2 million distinct CDR3 sequences, around half seen once. The material sequenced was blood. The sequence was collected from a woman in her forties in good health. The chain joins TRBV7-2 to TRBJ2-7; tentatively, D is TRBD1 (6 bases). The CDR3 coding sequence is TGTGCCAGCAGAGGACAGCTTTCCTACAATGAGCAGTACTTC. Amino acids: CASRGQLSYNEQYF.